This paragraph reports one TCR beta chain. This clone's antigen is unknown. No base quality values were provided; no much bigger clone lies one nucleotide off. Peripheral blood CD8+ and CD4+ T cells from healthy donors, Susac syndrome patients and multiple sclerosis patients were profiled by high-throughput TCR beta sequencing. The multiple sclerosis controls were treatment-naive patients who had stable or active relapsing-remitting disease and met the revised McDonald criteria. Bulk CD8+ and CD4+ T cells were purified by magnetic negative isolation, whereas CD8+ TEMRA cells were enriched by FACS. Blood was collected in EDTA tubes and processed within 24 hours, with PBMCs isolated through density gradient centrifugation. PBMCs intended for TCR sequencing were cryopreserved in liquid nitrogen and were subsequently thawed in a 37 degrees C water bath. The sorted or isolated CD4+, CD8+ and CD8+ TEMRA cells had a purity of 90% or higher.

The entry originates in a study of CD8 T cells in Susac syndrome (dated by TCRdb to 2018 to 2020). Some background on the complete study: The study used repertoire sequencing to test whether antigen drove CD8+ T cell activation and differentiation in Susac syndrome. The study compared CD8+ T cell repertoire clonality among about a dozen healthy donors, around 14 Susac syndrome patients and roughly 16 multiple sclerosis patients.

RNA was extracted using the RNeasy kit, and roughly 0.5 to 1 ug of the RNA was reverse transcribed with random hexamers. The immunoSEQ multiplex PCR assay, which covers 54 Vbeta and 13 Jbeta segments, was used to amplify TCR beta CDR3 regions. Bias from PCR amplification was corrected by using a synthetic template baseline for primer optimization and for computational correction. The study's own analysis went as follows. Reads were assigned to V, D and J genes according to IMGT and analyzed in immunoSEQ Analyzer, with only productive sequences retained. Clonality was calculated as one minus the Shannon entropy normalized by log2 of the number of productive unique sequences. For each patient and control, public and private clones were evaluated among the 100 most prevalent clones. Clones were defined as Susac-specific when absent from the healthy and MS cohorts, from roughly 1,000 published viral clones and from other ImmuneACCESS disease sequences. TCRdb cleaned the public reads at Q25 with fastp, built clones with MiXCR and kept in-frame beta chains. Rows merge per CDR3 protein into single entries with the most common DNA and genes. The V and J calls and clone size come from TCRdb's table, not from the authors' own analysis. This sample holds some 260,000 distinct CDR3 sequences; approximately 84% were observed only once. The ten largest clones capture about 0.11% of the sample.

CDR1 and CDR2, looked up from the germline V gene (reference sequence), are SEHNR and FQNEAQ. The V end gives up 1 base and the J end 6 bases, leaving 2 bases in the junction not matched to a gene. There are 13 amino acids in the CDR3, from cysteine to phenylalanine inclusive. Only CDR3 DNA remains: 39 bases, in frame from the first base. The investigation overall reported the following: The number of individuals in the TCR sequencing and HLA analysis was acknowledged as relatively small.

This TCR came from a human donor with multiple sclerosis. Sequences were obtained from CD8+ T cells from PBMCs. The sequence is built from TRBV7-9 and TRBJ1-2, and 7 junction bases match TRBD1. Here is the DNA: TGTGCCAGCAGCTTAGGGACAGGCGATGGCTACACCTTC. Its translation is CASSLGTGDGYTF.